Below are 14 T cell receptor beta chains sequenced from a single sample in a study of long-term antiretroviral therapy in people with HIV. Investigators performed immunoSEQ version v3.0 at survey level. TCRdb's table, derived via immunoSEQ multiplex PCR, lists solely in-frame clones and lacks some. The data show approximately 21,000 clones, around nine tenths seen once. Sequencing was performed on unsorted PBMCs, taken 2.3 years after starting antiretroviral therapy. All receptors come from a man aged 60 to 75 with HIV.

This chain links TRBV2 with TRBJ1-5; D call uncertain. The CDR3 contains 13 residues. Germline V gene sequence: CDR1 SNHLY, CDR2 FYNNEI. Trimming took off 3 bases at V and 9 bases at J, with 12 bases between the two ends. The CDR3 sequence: CASSDGPQGPQHF. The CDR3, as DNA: TGTGCCAGCAGTGACGGACCACAAGGGCCCCAGCATTTT.

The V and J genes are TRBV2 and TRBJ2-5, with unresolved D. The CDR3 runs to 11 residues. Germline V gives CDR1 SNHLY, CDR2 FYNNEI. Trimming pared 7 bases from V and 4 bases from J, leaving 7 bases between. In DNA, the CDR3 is TGTGCCAGCACTTTATTAGAGACCCAGTACTTC. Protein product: CASTLLETQYF.

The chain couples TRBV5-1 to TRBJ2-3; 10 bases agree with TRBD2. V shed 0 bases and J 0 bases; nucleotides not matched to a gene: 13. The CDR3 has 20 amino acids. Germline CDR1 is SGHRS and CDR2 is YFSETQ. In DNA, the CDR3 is TGCGCCAGCAGCTTGGTGGCCGGACTAGCGGCGACGCTGAGCACAGATACGCAGTATTTT. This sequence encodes CASSLVAGLAATLSTDTQYF.

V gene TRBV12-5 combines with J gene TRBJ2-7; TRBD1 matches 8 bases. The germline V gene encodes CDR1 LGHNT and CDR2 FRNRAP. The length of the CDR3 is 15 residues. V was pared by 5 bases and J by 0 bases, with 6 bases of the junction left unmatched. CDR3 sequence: CASGKGQVISYEQYF. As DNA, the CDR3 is TGTGCTAGTGGTAAGGGACAGGTGATCTCCTACGAGCAGTACTTC.

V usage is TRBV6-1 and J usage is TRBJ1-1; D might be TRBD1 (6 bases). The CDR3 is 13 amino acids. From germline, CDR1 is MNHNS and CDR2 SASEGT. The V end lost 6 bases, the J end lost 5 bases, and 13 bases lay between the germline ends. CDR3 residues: CASSGQMTTEAFF. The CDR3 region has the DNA TGTGCCAGCAGCGGACAGATGACAACTGAAGCTTTCTTT.

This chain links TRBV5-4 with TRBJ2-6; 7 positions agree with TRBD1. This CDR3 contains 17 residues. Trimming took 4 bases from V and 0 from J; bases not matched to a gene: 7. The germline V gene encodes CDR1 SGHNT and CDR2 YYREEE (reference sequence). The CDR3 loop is CASSPLTGFSGANVLTF. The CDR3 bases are TGTGCCAGCAGCCCCTTGACAGGGTTCTCTGGGGCCAACGTCCTGACTTTC.

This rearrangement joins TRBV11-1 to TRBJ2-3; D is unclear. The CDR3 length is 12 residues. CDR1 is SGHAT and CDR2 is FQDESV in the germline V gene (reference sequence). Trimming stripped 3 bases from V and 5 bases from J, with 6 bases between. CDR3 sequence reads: CASSFSGDTQYF. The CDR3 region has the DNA TGTGCCAGCAGCTTTAGTGGAGATACGCAGTATTTT. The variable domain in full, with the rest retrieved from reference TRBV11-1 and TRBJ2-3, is EAEVAQSPRYKITEKSQAVAFWCDPISGHATLYWYRQILGQGPELLVQFQDESVVDDSQLPKDRFSAERLKGVDSTLKIQPAELGDSAMYLCASSFSGDTQYFGPGTRLTVL.

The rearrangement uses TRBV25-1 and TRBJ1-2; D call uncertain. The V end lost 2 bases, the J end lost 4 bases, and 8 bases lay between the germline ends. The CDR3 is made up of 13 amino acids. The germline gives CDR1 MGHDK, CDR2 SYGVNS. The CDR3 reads CASSEAGLYGYTF. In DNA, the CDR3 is TGTGCCAGCAGTGAAGCAGGACTCTATGGCTACACCTTC.

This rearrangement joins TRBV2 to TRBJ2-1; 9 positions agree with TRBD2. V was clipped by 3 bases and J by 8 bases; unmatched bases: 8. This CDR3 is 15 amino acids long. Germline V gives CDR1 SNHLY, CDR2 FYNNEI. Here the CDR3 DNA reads TGTGCCAGCAGTGATGGTAGCGGGAGAACCTATGAGCAGTTCTTC. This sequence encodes CASSDGSGRTYEQFF.

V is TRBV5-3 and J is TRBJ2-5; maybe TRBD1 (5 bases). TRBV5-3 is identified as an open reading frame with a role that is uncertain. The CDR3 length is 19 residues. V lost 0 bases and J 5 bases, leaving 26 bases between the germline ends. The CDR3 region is CARSLAWLAPVSHRETQYF. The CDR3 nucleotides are TGTGCCAGAAGCTTGGCCTGGCTGGCCCCTGTGTCGCACAGGGAGACCCAGTACTTC.

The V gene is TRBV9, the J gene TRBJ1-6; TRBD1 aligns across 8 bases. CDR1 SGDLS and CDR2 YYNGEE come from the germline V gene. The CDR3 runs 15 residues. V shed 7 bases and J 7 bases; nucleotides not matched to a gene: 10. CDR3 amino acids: CASSPFGTGNSPLHF. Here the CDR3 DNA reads TGTGCCAGCTCCCCGTTCGGGACAGGAAATTCACCCCTCCACTTT.

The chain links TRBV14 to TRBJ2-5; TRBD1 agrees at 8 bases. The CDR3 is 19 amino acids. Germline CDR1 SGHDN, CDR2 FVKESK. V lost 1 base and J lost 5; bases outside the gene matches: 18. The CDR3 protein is CASSQVVALQGALGETQYF. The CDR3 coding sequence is TGTGCCAGCAGCCAAGTCGTGGCGTTGCAGGGGGCTCTCGGGGAGACCCAGTACTTC.

The CDR3 bases are TGCGCCAGCAGCCGTGCCGGGACAGAGAACACAGATACGCAGTATTTT. Protein product: CASSRAGTENTDTQYF. This chain uses TRBV5-1 with TRBJ2-3; 7 positions agree with TRBD1. The CDR3 spans 16 residues. After removal of 4 bases from V and 2 bases from J, the junction contained 10 bases not matched to a gene. Germline CDR1 and CDR2: SGHRS and YFSETQ. Full variable domain (rest looked up from reference TRBV5-1 and TRBJ2-3): KAGVTQTPRYLIKTRGQQVTLSCSPISGHRSVSWYQQTPGQGLQFLFEYFSETQRNKGNFPGRFSGRQFSNSRSEMNVSTLELGDSALYLCASSRAGTENTDTQYFGPGTRLTVL.

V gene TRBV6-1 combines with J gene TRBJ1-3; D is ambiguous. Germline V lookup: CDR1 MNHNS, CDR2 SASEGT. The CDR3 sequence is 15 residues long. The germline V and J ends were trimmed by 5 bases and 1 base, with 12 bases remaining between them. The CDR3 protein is CASSWTVISGNTIYF. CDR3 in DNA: TGTGCCAGCAGTTGGACCGTGATATCTGGAAACACCATATATTTT.